This TCR beta chain is from a study of CXCR3-negative and CXCR3-positive naive CD8 T cells. Findings and limits, study-wide: More hydrophobic TRB CDR3s occurred in CXCR3-positive than in CXCR3-negative naive cells. Once cells were cryopreserved, CXCR3 expression went down partly, and most assays used fresh PBMCs. Naive CXCR3-negative and CXCR3-positive cells had similar TRBV-TRBJ usage; memory differed.

The CDR3 is 16 amino acids. CDR1 and CDR2 from the germline V gene are SEHNR and FQNEAQ (reference sequence). The authors prepared UMI-labeled TRB cDNA libraries by 5' RACE. Using the 5' RACE reads, TCRdb records one entry per CDR3 protein without DNA. The sample has about 120,000 distinct CDR3 sequences. Details on this clonotype: Its antigen is unidentified.

Sequenced material: naive CXCR3+ CD8+ T cells from blood. The sample's subset: CD45RO-CCR7+CD27+CD95- naive CD8+ T cells expressing CXCR3 (TNR3+). This TCR was sampled from a human donor in good health. Some clones in this sample may be carry-over from other donors' samples. The chain joins TRBV7-9 to TRBJ1-1; with no DNA, the TCRdb D assignment of TRBD1 cannot be verified. The CDR3 region is CASSFLQGALNTEAFF.